This T cell receptor beta chain was documented in a study of vaccination and CD4 T cells after COVID-19. Overall study context: Subjects got two shots of BNT162b2 or mRNA-1273 vaccine.

CDR1 SGHTA and CDR2 FQGNSA come from the germline V gene. CDR3 length equals 16 residues. Trimming removed 1 base from V and 8 bases from J, with 18 bases in between. In regard to this clonotype: No antigen is known for it.

The Oncomine TCR Beta short-read assay generated sequence data from the DNA of cultured CD4+ T cells. From cultured CD4+ T cells, genomic DNA was extracted. In TCRdb, the PCR reads were re-called with MiXCR into one record per CDR3 protein. The sample shows tens of thousands of distinct CDR3 sequences, under 75% of them seen only once. General study findings and limits: Spike mono-reactivity applied to 304 of 307 vaccine-specific clones detected in convalescent patients. The authors studied relatively few convalescent patients and analyzed no early post-infection timepoints.

The treatment: roughly 11-day PBMC culture with coronavirus spike peptide pools or control peptides (ViraFEST assay). This chain links TRBV7-2 with TRBJ1-5; TRBD1 is a possible D gene (5 bases). The sample taken for sequencing was CD4+ T cells from blood, cultured in vitro. The TCR sequence derives from a human donor who had recovered from COVID-19. CDR3 residues: CASSLEIGRDEEPQHF. In DNA form, the CDR3 reads TGTGCCAGCAGCTTAGAGATTGGGCGGGACGAGGAGCCCCAGCATTTT. The whole variable domain, remainder taken from reference TRBV7-2 and TRBJ1-5, is GAGVSQSPSNKVTEKGKDVELRCDPISGHTALYWYRQSLGQGLEFLIYFQGNSAPDKSGLPSDRFSAERTGGSVSTLTIQRTQQEDSAVYLCASSLEIGRDEEPQHFGDGTRLSIL.